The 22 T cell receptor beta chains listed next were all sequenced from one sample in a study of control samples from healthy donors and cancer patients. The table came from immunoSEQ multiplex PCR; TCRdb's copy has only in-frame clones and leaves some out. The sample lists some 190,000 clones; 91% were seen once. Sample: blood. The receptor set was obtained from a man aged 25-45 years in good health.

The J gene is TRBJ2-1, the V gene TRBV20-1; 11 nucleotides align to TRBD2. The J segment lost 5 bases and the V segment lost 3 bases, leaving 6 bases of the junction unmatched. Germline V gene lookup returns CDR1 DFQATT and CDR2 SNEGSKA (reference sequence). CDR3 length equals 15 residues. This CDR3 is CSASSIAGGHNEQFF. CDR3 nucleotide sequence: TGCAGTGCTAGTTCTATAGCGGGGGGGCACAATGAGCAGTTCTTC.

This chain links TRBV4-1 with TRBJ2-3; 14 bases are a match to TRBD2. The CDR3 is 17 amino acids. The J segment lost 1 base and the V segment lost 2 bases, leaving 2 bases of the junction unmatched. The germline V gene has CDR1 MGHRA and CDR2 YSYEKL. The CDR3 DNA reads TGCGCCAGCAGCCAACTGGGACTAGCGGGGGGCACAGATACGCAGTATTTT. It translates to CASSQLGLAGGTDTQYF.

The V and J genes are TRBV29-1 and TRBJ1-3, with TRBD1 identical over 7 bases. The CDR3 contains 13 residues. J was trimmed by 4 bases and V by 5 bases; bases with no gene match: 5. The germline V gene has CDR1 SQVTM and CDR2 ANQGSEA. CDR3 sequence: CSVPDRAGNTIYF. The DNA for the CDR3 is TGCAGCGTTCCCGACAGGGCGGGAAACACCATATATTTT. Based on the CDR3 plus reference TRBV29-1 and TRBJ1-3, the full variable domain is SAVISQKPSRDICQRGTSLTIQCQVDSQVTMMFWYRQQPGQSLTLIATANQGSEATYESGFVIDKFPISRPNLTFSTLTVSNMSPEDSSIYLCSVPDRAGNTIYFGEGSWLTVV.

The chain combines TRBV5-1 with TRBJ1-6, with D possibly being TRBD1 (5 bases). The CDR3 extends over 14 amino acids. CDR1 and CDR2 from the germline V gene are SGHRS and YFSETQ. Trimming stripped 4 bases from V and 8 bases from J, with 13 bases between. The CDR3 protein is CASSRGTPDSPLHF. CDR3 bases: TGCGCCAGCAGCCGCGGGACTCCCGATTCACCCCTCCACTTT.

CDR3 coding DNA: TGTGCCAGTAGTATATGGACAGGGCGAACTGAAGCTTTCTTT. This sequence encodes CASSIWTGRTEAFF. The V and J genes are TRBV19 and TRBJ1-1, with 8 positions matching TRBD1. The CDR3 consists of 14 residues. Germline-derived CDR1 and CDR2 are LNHDA and SQIVND (reference sequence). Losses at the gene ends were 2 bases for V and 5 bases for J; bases not matched to a gene: 4.

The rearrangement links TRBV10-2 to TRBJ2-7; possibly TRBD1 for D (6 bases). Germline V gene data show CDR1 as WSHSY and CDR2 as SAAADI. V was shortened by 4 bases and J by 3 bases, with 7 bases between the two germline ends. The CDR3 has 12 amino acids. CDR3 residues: CASSAQGYEQYF. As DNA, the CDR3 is TGCGCCAGCAGTGCACAGGGCTACGAGCAGTACTTC.

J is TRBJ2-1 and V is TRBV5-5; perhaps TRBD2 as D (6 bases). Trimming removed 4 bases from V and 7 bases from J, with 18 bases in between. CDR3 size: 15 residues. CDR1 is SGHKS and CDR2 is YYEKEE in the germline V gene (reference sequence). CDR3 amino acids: CASSIGTSSGNEQFF. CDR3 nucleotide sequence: TGTGCCAGCAGCATCGGGACTTCATCTGGGAATGAGCAGTTCTTC. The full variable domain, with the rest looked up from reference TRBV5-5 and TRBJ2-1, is DAGVTQSPTHLIKTRGQQVTLRCSPISGHKSVSWYQQVLGQGPQFIFQYYEKEERGRGNFPDRFSARQFPNYSSELNVNALLLGDSALYLCASSIGTSSGNEQFFGPGTRLTVL.

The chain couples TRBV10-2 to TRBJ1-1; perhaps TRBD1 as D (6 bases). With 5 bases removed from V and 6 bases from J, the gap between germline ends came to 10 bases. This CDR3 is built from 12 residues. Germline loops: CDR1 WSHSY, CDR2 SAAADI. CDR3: CASSSRTAEAFF. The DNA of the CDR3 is TGCGCCAGCAGTTCTCGGACAGCTGAAGCTTTCTTT.

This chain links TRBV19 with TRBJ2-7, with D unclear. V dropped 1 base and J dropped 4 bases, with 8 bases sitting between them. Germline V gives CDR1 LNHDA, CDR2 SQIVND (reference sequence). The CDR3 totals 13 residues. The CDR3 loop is CASSIGHKYEQYF. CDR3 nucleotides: TGTGCCAGTAGTATAGGACATAAGTACGAGCAGTACTTC.

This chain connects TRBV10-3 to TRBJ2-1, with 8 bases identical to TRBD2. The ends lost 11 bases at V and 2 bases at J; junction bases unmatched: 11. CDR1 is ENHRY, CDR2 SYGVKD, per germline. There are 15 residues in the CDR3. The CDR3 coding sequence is TGTGCCCAATATCGGGGGGGTTGGCCCTACAATGAGCAGTTCTTC. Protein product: CAQYRGGWPYNEQFF.

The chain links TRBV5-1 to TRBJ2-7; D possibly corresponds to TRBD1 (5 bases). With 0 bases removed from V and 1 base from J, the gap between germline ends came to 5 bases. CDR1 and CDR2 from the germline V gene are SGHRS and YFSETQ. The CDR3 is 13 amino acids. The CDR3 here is CASSLGQSYEQYF. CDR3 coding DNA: TGCGCCAGCAGCTTGGGACAGTCCTACGAGCAGTACTTC. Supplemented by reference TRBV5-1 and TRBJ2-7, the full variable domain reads KAGVTQTPRYLIKTRGQQVTLSCSPISGHRSVSWYQQTPGQGLQFLFEYFSETQRNKGNFPGRFSGRQFSNSRSEMNVSTLELGDSALYLCASSLGQSYEQYFGPGTRLTVT.

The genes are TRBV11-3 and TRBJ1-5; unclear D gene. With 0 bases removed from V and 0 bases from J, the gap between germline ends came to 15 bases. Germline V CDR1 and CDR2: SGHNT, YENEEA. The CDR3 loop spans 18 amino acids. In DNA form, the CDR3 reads TGTGCCAGCAGCTTAGAGCGGACCGGGTCTTATAGCAATCAGCCCCAGCATTTT. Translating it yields CASSLERTGSYSNQPQHF.

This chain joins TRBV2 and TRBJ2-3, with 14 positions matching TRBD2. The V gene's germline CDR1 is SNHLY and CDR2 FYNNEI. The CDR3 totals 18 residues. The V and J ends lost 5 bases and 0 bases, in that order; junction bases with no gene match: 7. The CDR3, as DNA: TGTGCCAGCAGTAGACTAGCGGGGGGGTCTCCTAGCACAGATACGCAGTATTTT. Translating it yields CASSRLAGGSPSTDTQYF.

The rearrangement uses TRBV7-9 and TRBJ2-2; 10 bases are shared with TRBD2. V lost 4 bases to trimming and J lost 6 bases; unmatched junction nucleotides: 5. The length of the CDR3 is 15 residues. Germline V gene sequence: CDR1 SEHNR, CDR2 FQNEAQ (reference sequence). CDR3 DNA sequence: TGTGCCAGCAGCTACCCTAGCGGGGGACCCGGGGAGCTGTTTTTT. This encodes CASSYPSGGPGELFF. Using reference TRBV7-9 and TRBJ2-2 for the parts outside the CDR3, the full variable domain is DTGVSQNPRHKITKRGQNVTFRCDPISEHNRLYWYRQTLGQGPEFLTYFQNEAQLEKSRLLSDRFSAERPKGSFSTLEIQRTEQGDSAMYLCASSYPSGGPGELFFGEGSRLTVL.

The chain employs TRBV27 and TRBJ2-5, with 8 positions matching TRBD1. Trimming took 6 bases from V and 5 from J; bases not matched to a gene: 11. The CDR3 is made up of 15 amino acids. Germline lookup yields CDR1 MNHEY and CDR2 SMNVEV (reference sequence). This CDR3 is CASRLTPGGSETQYF. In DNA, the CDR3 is TGTGCCAGCAGACTAACTCCAGGGGGCTCGGAGACCCAGTACTTC.

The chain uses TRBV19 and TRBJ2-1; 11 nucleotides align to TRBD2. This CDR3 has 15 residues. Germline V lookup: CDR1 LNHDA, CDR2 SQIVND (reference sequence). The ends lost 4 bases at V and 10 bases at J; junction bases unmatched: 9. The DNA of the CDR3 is TGTGCCAGTAGTAAGCTTAGCGGGGGGGCTGAAGAGCAGTTCTTC. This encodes CASSKLSGGAEEQFF.

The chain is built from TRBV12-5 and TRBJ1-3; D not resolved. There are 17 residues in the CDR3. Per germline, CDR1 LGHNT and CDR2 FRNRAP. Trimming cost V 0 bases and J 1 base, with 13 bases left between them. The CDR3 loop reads CASGLVPGLKSGNTIYF. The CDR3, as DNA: TGTGCTAGTGGTTTGGTGCCCGGGTTGAAATCTGGAAACACCATATATTTT. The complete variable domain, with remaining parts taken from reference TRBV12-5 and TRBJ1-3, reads DARVTQTPRHKVTEMGQEVTMRCQPILGHNTVFWYRQTMMQGLELLAYFRNRAPLDDSGMPKDRFSAEMPDATLATLKIQPSEPRDSAVYFCASGLVPGLKSGNTIYFGEGSWLTVV.

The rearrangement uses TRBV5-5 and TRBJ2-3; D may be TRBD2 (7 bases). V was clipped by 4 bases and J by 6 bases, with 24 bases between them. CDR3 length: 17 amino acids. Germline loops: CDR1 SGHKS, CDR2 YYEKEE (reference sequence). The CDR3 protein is CASSGPGRGPSGDTQYF. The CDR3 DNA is TGTGCCAGCAGCGGGCCCGGGCGGGGGCCTTCAGGGGATACGCAGTATTTT.

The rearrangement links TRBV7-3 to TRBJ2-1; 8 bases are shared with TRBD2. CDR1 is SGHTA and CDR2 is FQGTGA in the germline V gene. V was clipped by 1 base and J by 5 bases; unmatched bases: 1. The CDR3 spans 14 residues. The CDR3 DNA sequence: TGTGCCAGCAGCTTAAGGCGGGGGGACAATGAGCAGTTCTTC. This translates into CASSLRRGDNEQFF.

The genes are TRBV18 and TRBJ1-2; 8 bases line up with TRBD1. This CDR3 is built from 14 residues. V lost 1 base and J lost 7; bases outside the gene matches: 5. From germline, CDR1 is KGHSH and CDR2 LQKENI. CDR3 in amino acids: CASSPLQGASGYTF. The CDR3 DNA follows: TGTGCCAGCTCACCACTTCAGGGGGCCAGTGGCTACACCTTC.

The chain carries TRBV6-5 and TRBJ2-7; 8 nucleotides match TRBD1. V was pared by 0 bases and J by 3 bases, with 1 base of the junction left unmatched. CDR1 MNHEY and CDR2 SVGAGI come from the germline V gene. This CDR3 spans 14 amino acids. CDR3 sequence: CASSYSDRVYEQYF. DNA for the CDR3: TGTGCCAGCAGTTACTCGGACAGGGTCTACGAGCAGTACTTC.

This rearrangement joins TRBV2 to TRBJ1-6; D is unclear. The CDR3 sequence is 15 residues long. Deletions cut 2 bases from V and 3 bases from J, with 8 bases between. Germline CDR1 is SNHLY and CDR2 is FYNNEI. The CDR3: CASSESAGYNSPLHF. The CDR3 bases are TGTGCCAGCAGTGAATCGGCAGGCTATAATTCACCCCTCCACTTT.